The entry below gives a single T cell receptor (beta chain) sequence along with its context. Its specificity is unknown. Germline V lookup: CDR1 MNHEY, CDR2 SMNVEV (reference sequence). The CDR3 is made up of 13 amino acids. Trimming removed 4 bases from V and 2 bases from J; junction bases left unmatched: 0. This table comes from immunoSEQ multiplex PCR, and its TCRdb copy is limited to in-frame clones, with some not included. The table lists tens of thousands of clones, 75% to 85% of them singletons, with approximately 15% in the top ten. The data are from a study of radiotherapy plus CTLA-4 blockade in lung cancer. Study findings and constraints: Strongest reported response predictors: early blood clone changes and post-radiation interferon-beta.

This clonotype was obtained from a human donor with non-small cell lung cancer that progressed on radiotherapy plus ipilimumab. Sequencing used peripheral blood, obtained from a patient treated with radiotherapy plus ipilimumab. J is TRBJ2-5 and V is TRBV27; TRBD1 matches at 8 bases. The chain's CDR3 is CASSYRGQETQYF. CDR3 sequence (DNA): TGTGCCAGCAGTTACAGGGGGCAAGAGACCCAGTACTTC.